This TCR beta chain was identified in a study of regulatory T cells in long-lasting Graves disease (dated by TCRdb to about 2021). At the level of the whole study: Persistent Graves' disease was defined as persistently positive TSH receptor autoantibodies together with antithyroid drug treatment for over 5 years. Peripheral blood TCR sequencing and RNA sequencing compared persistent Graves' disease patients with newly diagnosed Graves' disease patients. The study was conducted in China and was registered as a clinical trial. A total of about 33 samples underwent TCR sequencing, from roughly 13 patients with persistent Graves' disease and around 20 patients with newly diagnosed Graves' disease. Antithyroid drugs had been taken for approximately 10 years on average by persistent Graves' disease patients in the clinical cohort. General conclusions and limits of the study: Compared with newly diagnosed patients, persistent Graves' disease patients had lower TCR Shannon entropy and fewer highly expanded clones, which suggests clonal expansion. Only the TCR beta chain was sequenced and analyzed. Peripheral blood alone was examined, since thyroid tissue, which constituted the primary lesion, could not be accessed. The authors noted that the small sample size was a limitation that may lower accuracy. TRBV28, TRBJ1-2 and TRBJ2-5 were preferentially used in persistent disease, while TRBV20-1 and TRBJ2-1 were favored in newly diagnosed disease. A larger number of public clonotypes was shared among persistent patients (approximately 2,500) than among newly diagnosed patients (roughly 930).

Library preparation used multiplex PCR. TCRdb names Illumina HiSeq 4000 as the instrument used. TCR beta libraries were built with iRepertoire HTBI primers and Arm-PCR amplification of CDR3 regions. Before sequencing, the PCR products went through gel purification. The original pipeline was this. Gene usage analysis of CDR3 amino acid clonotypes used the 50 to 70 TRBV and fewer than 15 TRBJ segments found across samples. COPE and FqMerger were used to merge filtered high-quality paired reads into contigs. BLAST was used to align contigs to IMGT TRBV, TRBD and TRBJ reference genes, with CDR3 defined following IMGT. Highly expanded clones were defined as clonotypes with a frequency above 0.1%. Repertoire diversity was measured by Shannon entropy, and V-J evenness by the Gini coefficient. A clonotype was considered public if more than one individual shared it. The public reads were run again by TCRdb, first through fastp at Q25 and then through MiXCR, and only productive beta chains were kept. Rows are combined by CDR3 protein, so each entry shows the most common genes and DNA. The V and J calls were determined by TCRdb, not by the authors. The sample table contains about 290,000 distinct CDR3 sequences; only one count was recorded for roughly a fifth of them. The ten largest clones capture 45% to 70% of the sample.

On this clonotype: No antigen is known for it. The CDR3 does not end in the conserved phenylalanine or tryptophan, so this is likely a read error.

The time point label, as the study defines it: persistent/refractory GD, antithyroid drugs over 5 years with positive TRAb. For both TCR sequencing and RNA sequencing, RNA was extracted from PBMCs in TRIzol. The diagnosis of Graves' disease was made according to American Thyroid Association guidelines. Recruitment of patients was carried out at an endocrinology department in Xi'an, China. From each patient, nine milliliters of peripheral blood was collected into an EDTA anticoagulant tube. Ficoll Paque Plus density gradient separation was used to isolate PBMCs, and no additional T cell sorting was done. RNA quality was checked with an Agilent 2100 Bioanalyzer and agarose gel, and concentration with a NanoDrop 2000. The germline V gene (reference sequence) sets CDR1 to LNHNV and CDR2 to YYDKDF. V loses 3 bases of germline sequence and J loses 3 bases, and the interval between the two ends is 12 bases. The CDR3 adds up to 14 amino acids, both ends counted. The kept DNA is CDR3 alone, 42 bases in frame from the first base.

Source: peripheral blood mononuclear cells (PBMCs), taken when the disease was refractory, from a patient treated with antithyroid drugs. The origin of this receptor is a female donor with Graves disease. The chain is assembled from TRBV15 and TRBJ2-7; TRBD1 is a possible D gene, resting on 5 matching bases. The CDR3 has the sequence CATSRLDSDYEQYS. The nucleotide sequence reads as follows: TGTGCCACCAGCAGGTTAGACAGTGACTACGAGCAGTACTCC.